Below, 20 T cell receptor beta chains from the same sample are listed, as sequenced in a study of blood T cell repertoires in COVID-19. Profiled with immunoSEQ multiplex PCR; TCRdb holds only in-frame clones, not every one. The repertoire holds over 75,000 clones, approximately 79% seen once, with approximately 10% in the top ten. The material sequenced was peripheral blood. These receptors came from a man between 65 and 85 years old with acute or convalescent COVID-19.

This clone was detected once. The V and J genes are TRBV4-1 and TRBJ1-5; TRBD1 might be the D (6 bases). V was shortened by 0 bases and J by 3 bases, with 12 bases between the two germline ends. This CDR3 has 16 residues. Germline CDR1 MGHRA, CDR2 YSYEKL. CDR3 nucleotide sequence: TGCGCCAGCAGCCAAGAGGGCGGACAGATCAATCAGCCCCAGCATTTT. Translated: CASSQEGGQINQPQHF.

The chain is built from TRBV3-1 (or the pseudogene TRBV3-2) and TRBJ1-2; no clear D gene. This CDR3 contains 13 residues. The V and J ends lost 4 bases and 7 bases respectively, with 13 bases between them. The germline V gene has CDR1 LGHDT and CDR2 YNNKEL (reference sequence). The DNA for the CDR3 is TGTGCCAGCAGCCCCCCCGGGTCCGCTGGCTACACCTTC. It translates to CASSPPGSAGYTF.

The chain carries TRBV28 and TRBJ1-1, with D possibly TRBD1 on 6 matching bases. V gave up 8 bases and J gave up 1 base, with 14 bases separating them. CDR3 length: 14 amino acids. Germline V gene data show CDR1 as MDHEN and CDR2 as SYDVKM. CDR3 protein: CASSGWGPNTEAFF. CDR3 in DNA: TGTGCCAGCTCTGGGTGGGGGCCGAACACTGAAGCTTTCTTT. The full variable domain, completed using reference TRBV28 and TRBJ1-1, is DVKVTQSSRYLVKRTGEKVFLECVQDMDHENMFWYRQDPGLGLRLIYFSYDVKMKEKGDIPEGYSVSREKKERFSLILESASTNQTSMYLCASSGWGPNTEAFFGQGTRLTVV.

The J gene is TRBJ2-1, the V gene TRBV28; D unclear. From germline, CDR1 is MDHEN and CDR2 SYDVKM. The ends were cut back, 7 bases at V and 8 bases at J, with 9 bases in the middle. This CDR3 spans 11 amino acids. The CDR3 DNA is TGTGCCAGCAAAAGCGTCGATGAGCAGTTCTTC. Translated, it gives CASKSVDEQFF.

V usage is TRBV19 and J usage is TRBJ2-1; 10 bases agree with TRBD2. V dropped 3 bases and J dropped 4; count of bases not matched to a gene: 6. CDR1 is LNHDA, CDR2 SQIVND, per germline (reference sequence). CDR3 length: 16 amino acids. CDR3 bases: TGTGCCAGTAGTATCCGAGCGGGGGGGTTTTACAATGAGCAGTTCTTC. It specifies CASSIRAGGFYNEQFF.

This clone was counted between two and nine times. This chain joins TRBV14 and TRBJ1-1, with D unclear. Germline loops: CDR1 SGHDN, CDR2 FVKESK. This CDR3 region has 13 residues. Trimming removed 0 bases at V and 10 bases at J, with 12 bases between. In DNA, the CDR3 is TGTGCCAGCAGCCAAGACGTGGTTTCGAGAGCTTTCTTT. Protein: CASSQDVVSRAFF.

The chain carries TRBV18 and TRBJ1-5, with TRBD1 matching over 10 bases. The length of the CDR3 is 17 residues. Germline V gene data show CDR1 as KGHSH and CDR2 as LQKENI. After removal of 2 bases from V and 2 bases from J, the junction contained 6 bases not matched to a gene. The CDR3 coding sequence is TGTGCCAGCTCACCAAGGACAGGGGGAGTCGGCAATCAGCCCCAGCATTTT. Translation gives CASSPRTGGVGNQPQHF.

The chain combines TRBV15 with TRBJ1-6; D perhaps matches TRBD1 (5 bases). The CDR3 is 16 amino acids. V gave up 0 bases and J gave up 6 bases, with 12 bases separating them. Per the germline V gene, CDR1 is LNHNV and CDR2 is YYDKDF (reference sequence). Written as DNA, the CDR3 is TGTGCCACCAGCAGAGAGGGTTGGGGCGGTAATTCACCCCTCCACTTT. Translating gives CATSREGWGGNSPLHF.

The chain employs TRBV10-1 and TRBJ2-2; a possible D gene is TRBD2 (6 bases). The germline V and J ends were trimmed by 8 bases and 7 bases, with 14 bases remaining between them. CDR1 is WNHNN and CDR2 is SYGVQD in the germline V gene (reference sequence). This CDR3 contains 13 residues. In nucleotides, the CDR3 is TGCGCCAGCTGGCGGGGCGGTCACGGGGAGCTGTTTTTT. Translated, it gives CASWRGGHGELFF.

V usage is TRBV5-5 and J usage is TRBJ1-5; D is ambiguous. Trimming removed 2 bases at V and 2 bases at J, with 8 bases between. The CDR3 is made up of 14 amino acids. Germline V gene data show CDR1 as SGHKS and CDR2 as YYEKEE (reference sequence). The CDR3 coding sequence is TGTGCCAGCAGCTTTTCGGCGGGCAATCAGCCCCAGCATTTT. The encoded protein is CASSFSAGNQPQHF.

V gene TRBV6-1 combines with J gene TRBJ1-2, with 8 bases matching TRBD1. The trim removed 1 base at V and 10 bases at J, leaving 5 bases unmatched. The CDR3 sequence is 13 residues long. Germline assignment: CDR1 MNHNS and CDR2 SASEGT. The chain's CDR3 is CASSEVGTGTYTF. The CDR3 bases are TGTGCCAGCAGTGAAGTTGGGACAGGCACCTACACCTTC.

The CDR3 loop is CASTLTGGFGYTF. CDR3 sequence (DNA): TGTGCCAGCACCCTGACAGGGGGCTTTGGCTACACCTTC. The chain combines TRBV5-4 with TRBJ1-2, with 10 positions matching TRBD1. The germline V gene has CDR1 SGHNT and CDR2 YYREEE (reference sequence). Unmatched junction bases numbered 6, after V lost 6 bases and J lost 7 bases. This CDR3 has 13 residues.

The V call is TRBV9, the J call TRBJ2-3, with 10 bases that match TRBD2. The length of the CDR3 is 13 residues. V was pared by 5 bases and J by 3 bases, with 0 bases of the junction left unmatched. Germline values: CDR1 SGDLS, CDR2 YYNGEE. CDR3 region: CASRAGGTDTQYF. In DNA form, the CDR3 reads TGTGCCAGCAGAGCGGGGGGGACAGATACGCAGTATTTT.

The chain joins TRBV6-5 to TRBJ1-2; 7 bases match TRBD1. Germline loops: CDR1 MNHEY, CDR2 SVGAGI. This CDR3 has 13 amino acids. V lost 0 bases to trimming and J lost 5 bases; unmatched junction nucleotides: 0. The CDR3 is CASSYSTGYGYTF. The CDR3 bases are TGTGCCAGCAGTTACTCGACAGGGTATGGCTACACCTTC.

Details on this clone: At one end, the junction sequence differs from germline, possibly due to a read error. This chain connects TRBV11-2 to TRBJ2-3; TRBD2 agrees at 12 bases. The CDR3 runs 12 residues. Germline V gene data show CDR1 as SGHAT and CDR2 as FQNNGV. CDR3 protein: CASSLGTSGVVF. The CDR3 DNA sequence: TGTGCCAGCAGCTTAGGGACTAGCGGGGTTGTTTTT.

The CDR3 region is CASSPRKGPSYNEQFF. Here the CDR3 DNA reads TGCGCCAGCAGCCCCCGGAAGGGGCCCTCCTACAATGAGCAGTTCTTC. The chain carries TRBV4-1 and TRBJ2-1; weak D call: TRBD1 (5 bases). CDR1 MGHRA and CDR2 YSYEKL come from the germline V gene. The V and J ends lost 4 bases and 0 bases respectively, with 13 bases between them. The CDR3 loop spans 16 amino acids.

The chain uses TRBV6-5 and TRBJ2-1, with D tentatively TRBD2 (5 bases). CDR3 length: 15 amino acids. In germline, CDR1 is MNHEY, CDR2 SVGAGI. V lost 6 bases and J 4 bases, leaving 16 bases between the germline ends. CDR3: CASRPGDFSYNEQFF. CDR3 DNA: TGTGCCAGCAGACCCGGGGATTTTTCTTACAATGAGCAGTTCTTC.

The chain recombines TRBV11-1 with TRBJ2-7; D possibly corresponds to TRBD1 (6 bases). CDR3 size: 13 residues. Per the germline V gene, CDR1 is SGHAT and CDR2 is FQDESV (reference sequence). The germline V and J ends were trimmed by 5 bases and 10 bases, with 18 bases remaining between them. CDR3 residues: CASSPTDSLGQYF. The CDR3 DNA sequence: TGTGCCAGCAGCCCTACGGACAGCTTGGGTCAGTACTTC.

The gene calls are TRBV6-5 and TRBJ1-5; D possibly corresponds to TRBD1 (6 bases). CDR1 is MNHEY, CDR2 SVGAGI, per germline. The ends were cut back, 8 bases at V and 9 bases at J, with 17 bases in the middle. The CDR3 spans 13 residues. The CDR3 here is CASAEGVARPQHF. The CDR3 DNA is TGTGCCAGCGCCGAGGGGGTCGCCCGGCCCCAGCATTTT.

V and J are TRBV7-2 and TRBJ1-5; 7 bases line up with TRBD1. This CDR3 has 11 residues. The ends lost 3 bases at V and 15 bases at J; junction bases unmatched: 5. Germline V gene sequence: CDR1 SGHTA, CDR2 FQGNSA. In DNA form, the CDR3 reads TGTGCCAGCAGCTTGCAGGGGGTGCGGCATTTT. Protein sequence: CASSLQGVRHF.